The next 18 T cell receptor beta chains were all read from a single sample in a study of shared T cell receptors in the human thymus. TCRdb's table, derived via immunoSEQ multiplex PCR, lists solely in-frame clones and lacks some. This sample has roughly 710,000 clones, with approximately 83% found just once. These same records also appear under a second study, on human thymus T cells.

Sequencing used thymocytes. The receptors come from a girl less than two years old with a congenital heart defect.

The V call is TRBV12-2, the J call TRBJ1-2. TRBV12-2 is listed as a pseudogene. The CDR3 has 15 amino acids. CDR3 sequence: CASRLPPSGGYGYTF. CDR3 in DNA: TGTGCAAGTCGCCTCCCACCGTCCGGCGGCTATGGCTACACCTTC.

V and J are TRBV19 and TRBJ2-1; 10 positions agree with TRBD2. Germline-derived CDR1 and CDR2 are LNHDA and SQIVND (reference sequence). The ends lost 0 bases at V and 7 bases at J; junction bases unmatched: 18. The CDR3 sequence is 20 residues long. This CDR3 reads CASSIDLLKRGGLHENEQFF. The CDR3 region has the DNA TGTGCCAGTAGTATAGATCTTCTGAAGCGGGGGGGCCTCCATGAGAATGAGCAGTTCTTC.

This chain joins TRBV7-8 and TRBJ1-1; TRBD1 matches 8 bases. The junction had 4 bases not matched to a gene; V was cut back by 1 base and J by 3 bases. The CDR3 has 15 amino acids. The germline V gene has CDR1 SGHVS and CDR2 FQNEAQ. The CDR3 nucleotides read TGTGCCAGCAGCTTAGTAGGACAGGGCGACACTGAAGCTTTCTTT. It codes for CASSLVGQGDTEAFF.

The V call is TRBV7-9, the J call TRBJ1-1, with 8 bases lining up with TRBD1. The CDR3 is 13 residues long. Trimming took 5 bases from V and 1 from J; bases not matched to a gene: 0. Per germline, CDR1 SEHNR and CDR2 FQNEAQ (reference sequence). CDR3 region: CASSGQGNTEAFF. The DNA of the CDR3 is TGTGCCAGCAGCGGACAGGGGAACACTGAAGCTTTCTTT.

The CDR3 protein is CASSNGGTGRTEAFF. CDR3 sequence (DNA): TGTGCCAGCAGCAACGGTGGGACAGGGCGAACTGAAGCTTTCTTT. The chain recombines TRBV21-1 with TRBJ1-1; the table's D call of TRBD1 was not tested on the DNA. TRBV21-1 is an annotated pseudogene. There are 15 residues in the CDR3.

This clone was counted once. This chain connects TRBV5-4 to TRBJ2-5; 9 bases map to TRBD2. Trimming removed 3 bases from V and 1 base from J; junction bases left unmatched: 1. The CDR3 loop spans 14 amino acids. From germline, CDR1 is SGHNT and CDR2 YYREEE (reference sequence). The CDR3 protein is CASSSSGTQETQYF. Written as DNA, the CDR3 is TGTGCCAGCAGCTCTAGCGGGACCCAAGAGACCCAGTACTTC.

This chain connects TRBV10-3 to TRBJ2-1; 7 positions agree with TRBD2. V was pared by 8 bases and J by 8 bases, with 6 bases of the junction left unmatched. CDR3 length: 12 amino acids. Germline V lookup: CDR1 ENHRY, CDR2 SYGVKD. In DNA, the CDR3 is TGTGCCATCCGGGAGGACGACCATGAGCAGTTCTTC. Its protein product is CAIREDDHEQFF.

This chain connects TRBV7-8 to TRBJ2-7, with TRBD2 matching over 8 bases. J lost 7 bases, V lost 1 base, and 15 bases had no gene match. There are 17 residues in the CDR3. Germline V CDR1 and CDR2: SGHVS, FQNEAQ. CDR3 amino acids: CASSLVFGGGPRTEQYF. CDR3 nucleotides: TGTGCCAGCAGCTTAGTTTTTGGCGGGGGGCCGCGGACGGAGCAGTACTTC.

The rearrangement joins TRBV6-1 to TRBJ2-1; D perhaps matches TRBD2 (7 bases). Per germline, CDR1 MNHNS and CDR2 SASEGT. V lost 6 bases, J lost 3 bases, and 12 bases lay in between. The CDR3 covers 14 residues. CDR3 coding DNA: TGTGCCAGCAGGGGAGGGGGGTTCTACAATGAGCAGTTCTTC. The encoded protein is CASRGGGFYNEQFF.

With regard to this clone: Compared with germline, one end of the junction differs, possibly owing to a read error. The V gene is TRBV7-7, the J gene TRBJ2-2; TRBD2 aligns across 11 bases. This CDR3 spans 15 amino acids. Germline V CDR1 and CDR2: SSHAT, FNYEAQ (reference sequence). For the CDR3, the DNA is TGTGCTAGCAGCTTAGTAGCGGGGGGGCCCGGGGAGCTGTTTTTT. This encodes CASSLVAGGPGELFF. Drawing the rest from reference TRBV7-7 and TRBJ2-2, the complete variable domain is GAGVSQSPRYKVTKRGQDVTLRCDPISSHATLYWYQQALGQGPEFLTYFNYEAQPDKSGLPSDRFSAERPEGSISTLTIQRTEQRDSAMYRCASSLVAGGPGELFFGEGSRLTVL.

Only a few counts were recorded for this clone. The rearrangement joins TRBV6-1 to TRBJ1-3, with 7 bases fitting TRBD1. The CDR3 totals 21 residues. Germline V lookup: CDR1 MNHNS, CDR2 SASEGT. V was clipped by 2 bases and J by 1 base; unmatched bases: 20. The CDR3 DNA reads TGTGCCAGCAGTGAATTTCTTAGTCGCGGCAGGGGGTCCAAATCTGGAAACACCATATATTTT. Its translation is CASSEFLSRGRGSKSGNTIYF.

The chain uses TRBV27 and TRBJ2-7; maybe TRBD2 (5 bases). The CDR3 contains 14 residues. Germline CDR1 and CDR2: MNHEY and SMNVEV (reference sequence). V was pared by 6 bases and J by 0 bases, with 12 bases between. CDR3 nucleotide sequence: TGTGCCAGCAGCCCTGGACTGATCTCCTACGAGCAGTACTTC. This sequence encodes CASSPGLISYEQYF.

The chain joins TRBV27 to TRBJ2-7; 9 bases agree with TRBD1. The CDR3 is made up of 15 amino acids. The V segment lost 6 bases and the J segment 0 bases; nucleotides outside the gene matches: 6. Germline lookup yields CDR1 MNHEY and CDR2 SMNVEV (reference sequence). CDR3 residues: CASRGDRGSSYEQYF. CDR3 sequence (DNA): TGTGCCAGCAGGGGAGACAGGGGGAGCTCCTACGAGCAGTACTTC.

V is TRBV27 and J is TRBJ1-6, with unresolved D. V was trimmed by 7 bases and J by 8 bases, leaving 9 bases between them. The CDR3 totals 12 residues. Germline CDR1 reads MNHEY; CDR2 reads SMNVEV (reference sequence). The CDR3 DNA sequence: TGTGCCAGCAAGGAGAGGGATTCACCCCTCCACTTT. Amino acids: CASKERDSPLHF.

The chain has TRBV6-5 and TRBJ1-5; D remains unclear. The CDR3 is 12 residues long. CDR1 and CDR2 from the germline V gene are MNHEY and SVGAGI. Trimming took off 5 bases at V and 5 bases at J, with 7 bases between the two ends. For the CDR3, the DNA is TGTGCCAGCAGTCGAGATGATCAGCCCCAGCATTTT. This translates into CASSRDDQPQHF.

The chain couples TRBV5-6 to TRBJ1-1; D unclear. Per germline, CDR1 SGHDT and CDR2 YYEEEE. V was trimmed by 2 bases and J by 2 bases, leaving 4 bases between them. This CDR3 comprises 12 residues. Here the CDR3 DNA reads TGTGCCAGCAGCTTTTATAACACTGAAGCTTTCTTT. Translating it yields CASSFYNTEAFF.

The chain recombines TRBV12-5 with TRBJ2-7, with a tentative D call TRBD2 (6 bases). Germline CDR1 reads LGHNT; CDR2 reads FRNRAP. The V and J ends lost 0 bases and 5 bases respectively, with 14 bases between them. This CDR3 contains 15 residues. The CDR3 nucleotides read TGTGCTAGTGGTTTGGTAAAGGGAGGCTCAGACGAGCAGTACTTC. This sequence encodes CASGLVKGGSDEQYF. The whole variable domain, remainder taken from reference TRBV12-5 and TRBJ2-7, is DARVTQTPRHKVTEMGQEVTMRCQPILGHNTVFWYRQTMMQGLELLAYFRNRAPLDDSGMPKDRFSAEMPDATLATLKIQPSEPRDSAVYFCASGLVKGGSDEQYFGPGTRLTVT.

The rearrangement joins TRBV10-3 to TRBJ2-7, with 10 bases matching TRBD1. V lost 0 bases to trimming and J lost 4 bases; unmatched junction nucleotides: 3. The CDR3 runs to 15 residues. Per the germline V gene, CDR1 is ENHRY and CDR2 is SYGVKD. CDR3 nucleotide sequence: TGTGCCATCAGTGAGTCGGGGACAGGGGATTACGAGCAGTACTTC. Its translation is CAISESGTGDYEQYF.